This T cell receptor beta chain was sequenced in a study of blood T cells in healthy people across ages. Germline CDR1 reads SGHNT; CDR2 reads YYREEE (reference sequence). V was cut by 3 bases and J by 11 bases, with 15 bases left in between. The CDR3 covers 12 residues. Next came a second PCR, run for about 7 to 12 cycles, which used a sample-barcoded 5' primer along with a J-beta primer mix. TCRdb itself ran the 5' RACE reads through MiXCR, one entry per CDR3 protein. This sample yields about 1.8 million distinct CDR3 sequences, of which roughly 49% are seen a single time; roughly 2% belongs to the top ten.

The TCR comes from a woman between 40 and 50 years old in good health. The chain recombines TRBV5-4 with TRBJ2-7; D assignment may be TRBD1 or TRBD2 (6 bases each). Sequencing used blood. The CDR3 nucleotides are TGTGCCAGCAGCTGGAGGGACACCCCGGAGTACTTC. This translates into CASSWRDTPEYF.